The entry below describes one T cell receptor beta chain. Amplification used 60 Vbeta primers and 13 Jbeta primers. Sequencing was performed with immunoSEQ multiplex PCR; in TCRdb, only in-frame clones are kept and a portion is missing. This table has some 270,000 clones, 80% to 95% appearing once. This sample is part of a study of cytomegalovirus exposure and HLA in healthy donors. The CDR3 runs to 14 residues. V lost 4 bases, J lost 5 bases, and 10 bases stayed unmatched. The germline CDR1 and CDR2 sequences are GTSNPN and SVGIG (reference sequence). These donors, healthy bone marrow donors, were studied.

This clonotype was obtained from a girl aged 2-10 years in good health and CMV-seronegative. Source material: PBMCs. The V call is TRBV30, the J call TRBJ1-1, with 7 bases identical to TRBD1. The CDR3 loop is CAWTLSGGRTEAFF. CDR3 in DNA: TGTGCCTGGACCCTCTCAGGGGGTAGAACTGAAGCTTTCTTT.